This TCR beta chain was retrieved from a study of control samples from healthy donors and cancer patients. TCRdb's table, derived via immunoSEQ multiplex PCR, lists solely in-frame clones and lacks some. The sample lists roughly 180,000 clones, 94% seen once, with 1.3% to 1.5% in the top ten. The sequencing sample was made of blood. The TCR comes from a woman aged 18-30 years in good health.

CDR3 loop: CASSYGAGNTEAFF. The CDR3 DNA is TGTGCCAGCAGTTACGGGGCGGGGAACACTGAAGCTTTCTTT. The genes are TRBV6-2 or TRBV6-3 and TRBJ1-1; D possibly corresponds to TRBD1 (5 bases). Per the germline V gene, CDR1 is MNHEY and CDR2 is SVGEGT. There are 14 residues in the CDR3. The V gene lost 2 bases and the J gene lost 1 base, with 8 bases spanning the gap.